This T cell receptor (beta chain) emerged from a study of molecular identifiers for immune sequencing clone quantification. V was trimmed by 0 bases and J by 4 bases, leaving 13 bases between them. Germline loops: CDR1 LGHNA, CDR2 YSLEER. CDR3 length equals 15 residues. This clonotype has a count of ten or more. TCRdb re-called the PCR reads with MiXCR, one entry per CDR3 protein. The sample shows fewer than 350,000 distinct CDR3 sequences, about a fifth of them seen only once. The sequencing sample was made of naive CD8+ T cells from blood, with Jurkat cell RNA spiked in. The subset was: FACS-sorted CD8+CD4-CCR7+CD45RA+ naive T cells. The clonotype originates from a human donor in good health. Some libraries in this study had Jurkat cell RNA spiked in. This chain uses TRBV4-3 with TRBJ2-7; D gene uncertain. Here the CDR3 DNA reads TGCGCCAGCAGCCAAGATCTCAGCGTGGTGTACGAGCAGTACTTC. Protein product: CASSQDLSVVYEQYF.